This T cell receptor beta chain is drawn from a study of blood T cell repertoires in COVID-19. Study-level background: The United States, Italy and Spain were the sources of the acute and convalescent COVID-19 samples. PBMCs, B-cell-depleted T cells, or T cells provided the cDNA or gDNA that made up the material.

This CDR3 is built from 14 residues. The V segment lost 4 bases and the J segment 5 bases; nucleotides outside the gene matches: 8. Germline lookup yields CDR1 SGHRS and CDR2 YFSETQ. Per the study methods: Reference gene primer amplification gave nucleated cell count estimates. This table comes from immunoSEQ multiplex PCR, and its TCRdb copy is limited to in-frame clones, with some not included. Clone size and V and J calls were adopted from that table, with D and trimming inferred from the DNA. Found here are 120,000 or so clones, 80% to 90% of them singletons; the top ten hold around 30%. The V call is TRBV5-1, the J call TRBJ1-1; TRBD1 aligns across 7 bases. The material sequenced was peripheral blood. The sequence derives from a man in his 70s with active or convalescent COVID-19. Written as DNA, the CDR3 is TGCGCCAGCAGCCAAGAGGGGGCATGGACTGAAGCTTTCTTT. It codes for CASSQEGAWTEAFF.